The 3 T cell receptor beta chains below were found in one sample sequenced in a study of neoadjuvant nivolumab and ipilimumab in lung cancer (dated by TCRdb to 2018 to 2020). Reading the label with the study, this specimen's time point is: pretherapy, before neoadjuvant immune checkpoint inhibitors. Receptors were amplified or captured by the immunoSEQ multiplex PCR assay. Imported from immuneACCESS, the table was reduced by TCRdb to in-frame sequences with V and J called. These copies leave out some clones; in studies compared against another copy, an unresolved V gene accounts for under half, and the cause of the remainder is not known. This sample is represented by 39,000 or so clones; 89% of them were singletons. The ten largest clones take up more than 3% of the sample. Sequenced here: peripheral blood, sampled before neoadjuvant nivolumab, alone or with ipilimumab. The receptors originated from an adult with non-small cell lung cancer.

This clone is a singleton in its sample. This sequence joins TRBV5-8 and TRBJ2-5, with 10 bases that match TRBD1. The CDR3 extends over 16 amino acids. The V segment lost 4 bases and the J segment 10 bases; nucleotides outside the gene matches: 16. Per germline, CDR1 SGHTS and CDR2 YDEGEE. In DNA form, the CDR3 reads TGTGCCAGCAGCGTTCCGGGACAGGGGCACCCCTTGAGCCAGTACTTC. Amino acid sequence: CASSVPGQGHPLSQYF.

The V call is TRBV9, the J call TRBJ1-2; no clear D. V was clipped by 0 bases and J by 5 bases, with 11 bases between them. Germline V gives CDR1 SGDLS, CDR2 YYNGEE. The CDR3 length is 14 residues. CDR3 coding DNA: TGTGCCAGCAGCGTAGAGGCAGATGGTTATGGCTACACCTTC. Encoded protein: CASSVEADGYGYTF. Combining the CDR3 with reference TRBV9 and TRBJ1-2 gives the whole variable domain DSGVTQTPKHLITATGQRVTLRCSPRSGDLSVYWYQQSLDQGLQFLIQYYNGEERAKGNILERFSAQQFPDLHSELNLSSLELGDSALYFCASSVEADGYGYTFGSGTRLTVV.

The chain is built from TRBV30 and TRBJ1-2; tentative D call: TRBD1 (5 bases). Trimming cost V 2 bases and J 5 bases, with 21 bases left between them. The germline V gene encodes CDR1 GTSNPN and CDR2 SVGIG (reference sequence). The CDR3 contains 16 residues. The chain's CDR3 is CAWSTRQFSAAYGYTF. The CDR3 bases are TGTGCCTGGAGTACCCGACAGTTCAGTGCAGCATATGGCTACACCTTC.